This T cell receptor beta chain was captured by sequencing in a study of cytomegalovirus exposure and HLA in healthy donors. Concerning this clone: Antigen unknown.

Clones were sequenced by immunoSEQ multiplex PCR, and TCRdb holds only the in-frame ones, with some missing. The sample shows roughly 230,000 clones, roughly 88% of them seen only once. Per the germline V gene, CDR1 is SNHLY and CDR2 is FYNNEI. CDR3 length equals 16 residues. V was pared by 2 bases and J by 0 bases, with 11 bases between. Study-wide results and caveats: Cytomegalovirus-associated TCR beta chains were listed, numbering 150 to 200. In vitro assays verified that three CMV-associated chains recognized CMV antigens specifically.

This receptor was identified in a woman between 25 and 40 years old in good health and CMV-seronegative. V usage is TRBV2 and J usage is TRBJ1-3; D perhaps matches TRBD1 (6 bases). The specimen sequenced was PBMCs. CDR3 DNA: TGTGCCAGCAGTGAAACAGGGTTAAGCTCTGGAAACACCATATATTTT. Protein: CASSETGLSSGNTIYF.